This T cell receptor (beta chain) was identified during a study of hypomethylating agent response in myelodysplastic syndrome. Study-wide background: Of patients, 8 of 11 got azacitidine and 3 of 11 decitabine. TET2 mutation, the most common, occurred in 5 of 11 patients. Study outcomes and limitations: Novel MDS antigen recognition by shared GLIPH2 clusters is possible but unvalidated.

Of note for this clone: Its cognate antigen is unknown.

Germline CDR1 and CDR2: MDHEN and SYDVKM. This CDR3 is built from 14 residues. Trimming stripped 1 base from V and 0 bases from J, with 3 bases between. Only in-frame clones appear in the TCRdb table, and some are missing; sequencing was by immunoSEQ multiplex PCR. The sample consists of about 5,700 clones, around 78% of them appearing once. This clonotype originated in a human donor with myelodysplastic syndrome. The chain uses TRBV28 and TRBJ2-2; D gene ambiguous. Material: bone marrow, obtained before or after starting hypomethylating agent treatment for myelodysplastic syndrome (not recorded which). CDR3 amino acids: CASSLYSNTGELFF. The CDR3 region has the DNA TGTGCCAGCAGTTTATACTCGAACACCGGGGAGCTGTTTTTT.